The rows below give T cell receptor beta chains drawn from one sample of a study of T cell responses to AZD1222 COVID-19 vaccine. TCRdb's copy holds only in-frame clones and misses some; the assay was immunoSEQ multiplex PCR. Of around 150,000 clones listed, approximately 89% are singletons. Sequenced here: peripheral blood, sampled 28 days after the second AZD1222 dose. These receptors were obtained from an adult who received the AZD1222 COVID-19 vaccine. Both conserved end residues are part of each CDR3. The order of the fields is D gene, J gene, clone size, V gene, CDR3 protein, CDR3 DNA. D genes are given only for firm matches. Clone size is shown for a subset of rows, as once, few, many or a class of expanded clone.

>TRBD1|TRBJ1-2|.|TRBV11-2
CASSLQGAQGYTF
TGTGCCAGCAGCTTACAGGGGGCGCAGGGCTACACCTTC
>TRBD2|TRBJ2-7|.|TRBV6-1
CASSDISGSYEQYF
TGTGCCAGCAGTGATATTAGCGGGAGCTACGAGCAGTACTTC
>.|TRBJ1-2|.|TRBV5-6
CASSLAGGQNYGYTF
TGTGCCAGCAGCTTGGCCGGAGGTCAGAACTATGGCTACACCTTC
>TRBD2|TRBJ2-7|once|TRBV18
CASSPDSGTLNEQYF
TGTGCCAGCTCACCGGATAGCGGGACTCTCAACGAGCAGTACTTC
>TRBD2|TRBJ2-7|.|TRBV2
CATGGLTYEQYF
TGTGCCACGGGGGGATTAACCTACGAGCAGTACTTC
>.|TRBJ1-5|.|TRBV19
CASSIYGGRGGQPQHF
TGTGCCAGTAGTATATATGGGGGGAGGGGAGGCCAGCCCCAGCATTTT
>TRBD2|TRBJ2-1|.|TRBV5-1
CASSLWSGGDNEQFF
TGCGCCAGCAGCTTGTGGAGCGGGGGTGACAATGAGCAGTTCTTC
>.|TRBJ2-3|.|TRBV6-5
CASTRTSTDTQYF
TGTGCCAGCACCCGGACTAGCACAGATACGCAGTATTTT
>.|TRBJ2-5|.|TRBV7-8
CASSPVGSRGQETQYF
TGTGCCAGCAGCCCTGTAGGCTCCCGAGGACAAGAGACCCAGTACTTC
>TRBD2|TRBJ2-7|.|TRBV11-1
CASSWRESYEQYF
TGTGCCAGCAGCTGGCGGGAGTCCTACGAGCAGTACTTC
>TRBD1|TRBJ2-5|.|TRBV3-1/TRBV3-2
CASSQDRGRETQYF
TGTGCCAGCAGCCAAGACAGGGGGCGAGAGACCCAGTACTTC
>TRBD2|TRBJ2-7|.|TRBV11-2
CASSLNVGGPGEQYF
TGTGCCAGCAGCTTAAATGTGGGAGGGCCGGGAGAGCAGTACTTC
>.|TRBJ2-7|.|TRBV28
CASRYGTYEQYF
TGTGCCAGCAGATATGGGACTTACGAGCAGTACTTC
>.|TRBJ2-7|.|TRBV28
CASSFVEGFYEQYF
TGTGCCAGCAGTTTCGTGGAAGGGTTCTACGAGCAGTACTTC
>.|TRBJ1-6|.|TRBV7-2
CASSLSRSSYNSPLHF
TGTGCCAGCAGCTTATCCCGGAGCTCCTATAATTCACCCCTCCACTTT
>TRBD2|TRBJ2-7|.|TRBV7-9
CASSFRPGAGGITYEQYF
TGTGCCAGCAGCTTTCGACCGGGGGCGGGAGGGATAACCTACGAGCAGTACTTC
>TRBD1|TRBJ1-5|.|TRBV6-2/TRBV6-3
CASSYGDRAFQPQHF
TGTGCCAGCAGTTACGGGGACAGGGCGTTTCAGCCCCAGCATTTT
>.|TRBJ1-3|.|TRBV18
CASSRGTSSGNTIYF
TGTGCCAGCTCACGCGGGACTTCATCTGGAAACACCATATATTTT
>.|TRBJ1-6|.|TRBV27
CASTRSRGHSPLHF
TGTGCCAGCACCCGGTCCCGGGGCCATTCACCCCTCCACTTT
>.|TRBJ1-6|.|TRBV21-1
CASSKAGTGYNSPLHF
TGTGCCAGCAGCAAAGCCGGGACAGGCTATAATTCACCCCTCCACTTT
>TRBD2|TRBJ2-2|.|TRBV5-1
CASSLLSSGRANTGELFF
TGCGCCAGCAGCTTGCTATCTAGCGGGAGGGCGAACACCGGGGAGCTGTTTTTT